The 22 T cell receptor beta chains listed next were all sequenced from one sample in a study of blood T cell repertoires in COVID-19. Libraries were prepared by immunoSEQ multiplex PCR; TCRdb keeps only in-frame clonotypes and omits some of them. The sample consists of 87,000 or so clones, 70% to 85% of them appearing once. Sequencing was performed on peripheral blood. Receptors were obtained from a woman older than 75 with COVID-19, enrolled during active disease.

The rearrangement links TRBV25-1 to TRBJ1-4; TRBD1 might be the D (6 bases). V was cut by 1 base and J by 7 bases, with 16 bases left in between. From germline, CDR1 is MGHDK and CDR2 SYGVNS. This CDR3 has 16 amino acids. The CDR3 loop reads CASSEFTSTGREKLFF. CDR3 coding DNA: TGTGCCAGCAGTGAATTTACTAGTACAGGGCGTGAAAAACTGTTTTTT.

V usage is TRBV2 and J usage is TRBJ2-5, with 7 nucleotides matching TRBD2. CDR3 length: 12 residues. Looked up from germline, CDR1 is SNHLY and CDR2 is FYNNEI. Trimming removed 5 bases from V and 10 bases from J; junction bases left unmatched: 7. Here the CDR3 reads CASSSYSGGQYF. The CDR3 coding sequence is TGTGCCAGCAGTTCCTATTCGGGGGGCCAGTACTTC.

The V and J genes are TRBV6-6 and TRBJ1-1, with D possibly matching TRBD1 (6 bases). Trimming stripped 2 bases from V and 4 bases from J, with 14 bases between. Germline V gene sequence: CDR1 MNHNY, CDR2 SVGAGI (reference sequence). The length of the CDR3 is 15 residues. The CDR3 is CASSYASGEGTEAFF. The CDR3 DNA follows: TGTGCCAGCAGTTACGCGTCAGGGGAGGGCACTGAAGCTTTCTTT.

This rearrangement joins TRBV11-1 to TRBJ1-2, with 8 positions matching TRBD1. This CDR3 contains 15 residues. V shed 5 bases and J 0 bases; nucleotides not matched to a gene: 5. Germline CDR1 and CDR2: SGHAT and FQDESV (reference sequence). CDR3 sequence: CASSAGQGPNYGYTF. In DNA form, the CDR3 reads TGTGCCAGCAGCGCCGGACAGGGCCCTAACTATGGCTACACCTTC.

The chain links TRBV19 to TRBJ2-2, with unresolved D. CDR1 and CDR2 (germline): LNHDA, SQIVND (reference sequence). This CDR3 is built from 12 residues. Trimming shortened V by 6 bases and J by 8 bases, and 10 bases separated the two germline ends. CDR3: CASRERVGELFF. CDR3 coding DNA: TGTGCCAGTAGGGAGAGAGTAGGGGAGCTGTTTTTT.

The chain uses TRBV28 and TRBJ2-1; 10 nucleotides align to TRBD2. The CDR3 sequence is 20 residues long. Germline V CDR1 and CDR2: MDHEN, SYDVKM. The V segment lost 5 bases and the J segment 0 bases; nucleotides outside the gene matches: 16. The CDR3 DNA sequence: TGTGCCAGCAGTACAGCGGGACTAGCGCCCAAAATGGGCTCCTACAATGAGCAGTTCTTC. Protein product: CASSTAGLAPKMGSYNEQFF.

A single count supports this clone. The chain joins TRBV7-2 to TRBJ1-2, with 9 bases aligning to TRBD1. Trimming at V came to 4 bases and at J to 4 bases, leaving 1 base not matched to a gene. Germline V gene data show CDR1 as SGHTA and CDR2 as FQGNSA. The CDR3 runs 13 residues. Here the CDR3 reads CASSSGQGYGYTF. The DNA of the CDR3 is TGTGCCAGCAGCTCGGGACAGGGCTATGGCTACACCTTC.

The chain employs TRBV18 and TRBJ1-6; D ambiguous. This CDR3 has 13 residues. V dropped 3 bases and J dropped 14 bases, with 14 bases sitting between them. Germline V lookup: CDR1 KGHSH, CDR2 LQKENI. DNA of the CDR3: TGTGCCAGCTCACCTCCTGCGTTTCTGACCCTCCACTTT. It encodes CASSPPAFLTLHF.

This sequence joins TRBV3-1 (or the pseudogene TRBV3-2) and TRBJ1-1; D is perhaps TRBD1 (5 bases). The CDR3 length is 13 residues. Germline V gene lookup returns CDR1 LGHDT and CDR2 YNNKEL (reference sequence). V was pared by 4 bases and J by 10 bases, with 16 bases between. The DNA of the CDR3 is TGTGCCAGCAGCCGCACAACCGGGACTCTAGCTTTCTTT. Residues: CASSRTTGTLAFF.

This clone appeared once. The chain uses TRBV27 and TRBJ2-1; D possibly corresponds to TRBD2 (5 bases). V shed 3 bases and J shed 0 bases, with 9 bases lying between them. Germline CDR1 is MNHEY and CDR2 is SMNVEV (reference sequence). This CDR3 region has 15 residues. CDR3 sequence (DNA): TGTGCCAGCAGTTTGGATGGGAGCTCCTACAATGAGCAGTTCTTC. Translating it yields CASSLDGSSYNEQFF.

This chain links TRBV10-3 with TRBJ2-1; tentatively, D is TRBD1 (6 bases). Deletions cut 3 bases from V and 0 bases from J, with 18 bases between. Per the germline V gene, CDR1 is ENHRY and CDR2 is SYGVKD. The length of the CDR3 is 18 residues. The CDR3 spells CAISDRGASALSYNEQFF. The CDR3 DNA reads TGTGCCATCAGTGACAGGGGTGCAAGCGCGCTCTCCTACAATGAGCAGTTCTTC.

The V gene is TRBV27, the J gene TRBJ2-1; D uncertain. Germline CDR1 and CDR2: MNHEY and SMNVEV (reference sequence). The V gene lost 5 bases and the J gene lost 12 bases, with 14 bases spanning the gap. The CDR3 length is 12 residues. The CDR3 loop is CASSPDIARQFF. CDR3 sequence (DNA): TGTGCCAGCAGTCCCGACATTGCAAGGCAGTTCTTC.

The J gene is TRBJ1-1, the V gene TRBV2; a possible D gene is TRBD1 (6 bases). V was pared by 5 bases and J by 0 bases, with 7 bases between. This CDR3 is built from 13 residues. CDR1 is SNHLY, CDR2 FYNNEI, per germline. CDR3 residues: CASSRQVNTEAFF. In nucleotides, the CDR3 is TGTGCCAGCAGTAGACAGGTGAACACTGAAGCTTTCTTT. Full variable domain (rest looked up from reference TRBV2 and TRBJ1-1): EPEVTQTPSHQVTQMGQEVILRCVPISNHLYFYWYRQILGQKVEFLVSFYNNEISEKSEIFDDQFSVERPDGSNFTLKIRSTKLEDSAMYFCASSRQVNTEAFFGQGTRLTVV.

CDR3 protein: CSVDGLSAAETQYF. The CDR3 DNA sequence: TGCAGCGTTGACGGATTGAGCGCGGCAGAGACCCAGTACTTC. The gene calls are TRBV29-1 and TRBJ2-5; D remains ambiguous. V was trimmed by 3 bases and J by 4 bases, leaving 15 bases between them. This CDR3 has 14 residues. The germline V gene has CDR1 SQVTM and CDR2 ANQGSEA.

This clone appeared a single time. The CDR3 DNA sequence: TGTGCCATCAGTGGACCACAGGGTTACGAGCAGTACTTC. Translation: CAISGPQGYEQYF. The chain carries TRBV10-3 and TRBJ2-7; D perhaps matches TRBD1 (6 bases). V lost 4 bases to trimming and J lost 4 bases, with 11 bases between them. Germline V gene lookup returns CDR1 ENHRY and CDR2 SYGVKD. The CDR3 has 13 amino acids.

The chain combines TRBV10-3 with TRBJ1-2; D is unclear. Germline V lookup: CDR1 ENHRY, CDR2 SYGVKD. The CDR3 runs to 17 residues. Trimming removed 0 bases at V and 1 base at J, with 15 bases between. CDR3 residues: CAISESIGRKDNYGYTF. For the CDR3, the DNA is TGTGCCATCAGTGAGTCGATTGGCAGGAAAGATAACTATGGCTACACCTTC.

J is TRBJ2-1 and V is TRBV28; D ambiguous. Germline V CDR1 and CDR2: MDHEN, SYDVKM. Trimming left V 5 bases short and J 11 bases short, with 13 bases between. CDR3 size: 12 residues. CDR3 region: CASSAVEIKQFF. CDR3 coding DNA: TGTGCCAGCAGTGCCGTTGAGATTAAGCAGTTCTTC.

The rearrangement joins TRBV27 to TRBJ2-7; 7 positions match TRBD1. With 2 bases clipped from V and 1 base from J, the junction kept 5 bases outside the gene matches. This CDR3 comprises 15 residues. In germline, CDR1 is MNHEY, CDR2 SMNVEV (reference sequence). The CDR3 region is CASSLRPGQSYEQYF. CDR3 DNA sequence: TGTGCCAGCAGTTTAAGGCCGGGACAGTCCTACGAGCAGTACTTC.

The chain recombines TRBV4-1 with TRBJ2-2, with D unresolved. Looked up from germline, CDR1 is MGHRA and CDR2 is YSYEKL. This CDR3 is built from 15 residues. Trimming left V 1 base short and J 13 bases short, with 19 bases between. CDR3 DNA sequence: TGCGCCAGCAGCCAAGGAGCCCCGCCGCCGGTCCGGCTGTTTTTT. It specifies CASSQGAPPPVRLFF.

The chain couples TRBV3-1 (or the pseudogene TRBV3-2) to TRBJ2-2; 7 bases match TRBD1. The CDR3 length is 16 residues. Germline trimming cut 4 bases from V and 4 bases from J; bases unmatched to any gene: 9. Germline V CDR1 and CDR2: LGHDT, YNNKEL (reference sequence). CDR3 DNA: TGTGCCAGCAGCCGATTGAGGGGGCGGGCCACCGGGGAGCTGTTTTTT. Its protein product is CASSRLRGRATGELFF.

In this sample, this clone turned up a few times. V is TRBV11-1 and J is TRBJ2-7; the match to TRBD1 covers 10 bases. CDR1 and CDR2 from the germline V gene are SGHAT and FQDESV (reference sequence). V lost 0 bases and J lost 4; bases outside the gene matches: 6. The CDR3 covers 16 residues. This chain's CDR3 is CASSLASRDRGYEQYF. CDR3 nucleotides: TGTGCCAGCAGCTTAGCAAGCCGGGACAGGGGATACGAGCAGTACTTC.

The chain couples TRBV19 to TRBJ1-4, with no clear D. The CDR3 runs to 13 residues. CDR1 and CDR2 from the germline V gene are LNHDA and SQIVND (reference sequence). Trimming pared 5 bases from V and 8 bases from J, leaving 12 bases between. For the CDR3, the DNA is TGTGCCAGTAGTTCGGGGTTGAGGGAAAAACTGTTTTTT. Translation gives CASSSGLREKLFF.